These 5 T cell receptor beta chains share one sample of origin, sequenced in a study of blood T cells in healthy people across ages. The second PCR ran roughly 7 to 12 cycles with a sample-barcoded 5' primer and J-beta primers. TCRdb re-derived calls from the 5' RACE reads in MiXCR, one entry per CDR3 protein. Of over 600,000 distinct CDR3 sequences in the sample, 46% were seen once. The material sequenced was blood. The receptors originated from a man older than 75 in good health.

Only a few counts were recorded for this clonotype. J is TRBJ2-1 and V is TRBV28, with a possible D match to TRBD1 (6 bases). V lost 3 bases to trimming and J lost 2 bases, with 11 bases between them. Germline assignment: CDR1 MDHEN and CDR2 SYDVKM. The CDR3 runs 15 residues. CDR3 sequence: CASSFRGQPYNEQFF. As DNA, the CDR3 is TGTGCCAGCAGTTTTCGAGGACAGCCCTACAATGAGCAGTTCTTC.

This clonotype was seen only a few times. The chain combines TRBV6-5 with TRBJ2-4, with unresolved D. From germline, CDR1 is MNHEY and CDR2 SVGAGI. V lost 0 bases to trimming and J lost 15 bases, with 9 bases between them. This CDR3 contains 11 residues. CDR3 in amino acids: CASSYSARTYF. In nucleotides, the CDR3 is TGTGCCAGCAGTTACTCAGCTAGGACGTACTTC.

The CDR3 loop is CASSMIGEQFF. The CDR3 DNA is TGTGCCAGCAGCATGATCGGGGAGCAGTTCTTC. The chain has TRBV12-3 or TRBV12-4 and TRBJ2-1; D uncertain. Deletions cut 6 bases from V and 10 bases from J, with 10 bases between. The CDR3 consists of 11 residues.

The J gene is TRBJ2-1, the V gene TRBV7-9; the match to TRBD2 covers 8 bases. Germline CDR1 and CDR2: SEHNR and FQNEAQ (reference sequence). The CDR3 covers 18 residues. With 5 bases clipped from V and 8 bases from J, the junction kept 20 bases outside the gene matches. The CDR3 sequence: CASSLPTAGAGVFYEQFF. The CDR3 DNA sequence: TGTGCCAGCAGCCTTCCGACGGCAGGAGCGGGAGTGTTCTATGAGCAGTTCTTC.

The table lists this clonotype with a few counts. The gene calls are TRBV7-2 and TRBJ2-1; D is possibly TRBD1 (6 bases). V was cut by 0 bases and J by 4 bases, with 10 bases left in between. Germline CDR1 SGHTA, CDR2 FQGNSA. The CDR3 runs to 15 residues. The CDR3 DNA reads as TGTGCCAGCAGCTTAGCGGGGGCCTTATACAATGAGCAGTTCTTC. Amino acids: CASSLAGALYNEQFF.